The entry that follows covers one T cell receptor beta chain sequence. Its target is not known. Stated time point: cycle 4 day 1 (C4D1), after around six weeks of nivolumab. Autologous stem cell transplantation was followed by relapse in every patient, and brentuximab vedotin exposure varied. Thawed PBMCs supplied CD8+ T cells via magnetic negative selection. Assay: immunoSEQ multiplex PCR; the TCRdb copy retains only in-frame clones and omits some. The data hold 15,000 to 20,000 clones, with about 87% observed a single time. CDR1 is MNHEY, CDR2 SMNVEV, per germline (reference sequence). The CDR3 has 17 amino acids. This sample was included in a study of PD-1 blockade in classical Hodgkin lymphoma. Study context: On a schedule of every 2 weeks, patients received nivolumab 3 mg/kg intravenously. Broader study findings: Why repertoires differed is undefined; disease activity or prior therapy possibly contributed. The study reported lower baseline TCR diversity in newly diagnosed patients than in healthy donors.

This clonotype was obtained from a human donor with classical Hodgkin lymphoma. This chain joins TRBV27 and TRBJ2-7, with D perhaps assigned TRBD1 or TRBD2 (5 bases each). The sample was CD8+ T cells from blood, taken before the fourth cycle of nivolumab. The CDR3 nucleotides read TGTGGGGCGCCCCGGGTGGCAGGGAGATCCTTCTTCTACGAGCAGTACTTC. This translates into CGAPRVAGRSFFYEQYF.